This T cell receptor beta chain came from a study of regulatory T cells in long-lasting Graves disease. Findings and limits, study-wide: Clonotypes that were public and shared totalled a few thousand in persistent patients versus 750 to 1,000 in new patients.

Germline V gene sequence: CDR1 MNHNS, CDR2 SASEGT. CDR3 length: 15 amino acids. The trim removed 2 bases at V and 2 bases at J, leaving 6 bases unmatched. Time point of the sample: newly diagnosed GD, antithyroid drugs for less than 3 months. After RNA was extracted from PBMCs, the TCR library was made from it. This clonotype appeared many times. Its target is unknown. Construction of the TCR beta libraries employed iRepertoire HTBI primers in conjunction with Arm-PCR of CDR3 regions. TCRdb analysed the multiplex PCR reads with MiXCR anew, one entry per CDR3 protein. Of over 450,000 distinct CDR3 sequences listed, about 12% were seen once; the top ten hold approximately 9%. These data were also reused for a study on T cells in Graves' hyperthyroidism and ophthalmopathy. Per that paper: Most clonotypes expanded in the thyroid (above 0.001) were also present in blood.

The sequencing here drew on peripheral blood mononuclear cells (PBMCs), taken at new diagnosis, from a patient treated with antithyroid drugs. The TCR sequence derives from a woman younger than 45 with Graves disease. The V and J genes are TRBV6-1 and TRBJ2-7, with 7 bases lining up with TRBD1. The CDR3 DNA reads TGTGCCAGCAGTGAACCGGGACAGAACCCCTACGAGCAGTACTTC. Translated: CASSEPGQNPYEQYF.